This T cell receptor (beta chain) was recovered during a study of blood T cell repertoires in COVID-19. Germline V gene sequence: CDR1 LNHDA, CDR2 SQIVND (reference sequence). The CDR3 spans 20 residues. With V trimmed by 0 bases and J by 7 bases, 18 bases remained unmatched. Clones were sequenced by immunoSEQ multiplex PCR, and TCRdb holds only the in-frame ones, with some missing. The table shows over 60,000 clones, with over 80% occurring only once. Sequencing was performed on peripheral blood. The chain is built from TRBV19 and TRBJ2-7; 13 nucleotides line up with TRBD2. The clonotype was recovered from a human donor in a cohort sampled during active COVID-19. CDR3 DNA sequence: TGTGCCAGTAGTATAGATATTAAATGGGGACTAGCGGGGCGAACGGAGGAGCAGTACTTC. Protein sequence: CASSIDIKWGLAGRTEEQYF.